This TCR beta chain was recorded in a study of patients and donors after allogeneic stem cell transplantation. The junction had 11 bases not matched to a gene; V was cut back by 6 bases and J by 3 bases. The CDR3 extends over 16 amino acids. From germline, CDR1 is ENHRY and CDR2 SYGVKD. Via MiXCR, TCRdb re-called the RT-PCR reads, giving one row per CDR3 protein. The repertoire holds roughly 150,000 distinct CDR3 sequences, with about 24% as singletons. This clonotype was detected only a few times. Sequenced: blood, either unsorted or a sorted T cell fraction (not recorded which). V usage is TRBV10-3 and J usage is TRBJ1-5, with 7 bases aligning to TRBD1. This sequence originates from a human donor who was either an allogeneic HSCT recipient or a stem cell or donor lymphocyte infusion donor (not recorded which). It is not recorded whose cells these are; they may come from a transplant donor. The CDR3 protein is CAIRKPDRTYNQPQHF. CDR3 nucleotide sequence: TGTGCCATCAGAAAACCGGACAGGACATACAATCAGCCCCAGCATTTT.